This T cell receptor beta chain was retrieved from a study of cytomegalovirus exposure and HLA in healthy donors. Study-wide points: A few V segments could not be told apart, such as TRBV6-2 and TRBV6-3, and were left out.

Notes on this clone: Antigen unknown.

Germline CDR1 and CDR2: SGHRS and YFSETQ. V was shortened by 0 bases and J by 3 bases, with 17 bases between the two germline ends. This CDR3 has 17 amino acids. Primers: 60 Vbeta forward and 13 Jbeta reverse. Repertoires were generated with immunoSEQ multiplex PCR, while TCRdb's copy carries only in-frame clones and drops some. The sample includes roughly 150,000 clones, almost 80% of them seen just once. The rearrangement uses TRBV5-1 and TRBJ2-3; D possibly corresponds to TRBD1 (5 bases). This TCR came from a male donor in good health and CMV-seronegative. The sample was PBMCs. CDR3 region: CASSLGMVAGRTDTQYF. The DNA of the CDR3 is TGCGCCAGCAGCTTGGGGATGGTGGCAGGGCGTACAGATACGCAGTATTTT.